A single sample gave rise to the 26 T cell receptor beta chains below, sequenced in a study of blood T cell repertoires in COVID-19. Profiling relied on immunoSEQ multiplex PCR, and the TCRdb table lists in-frame clones only, not all of them. The table records about 170,000 clones, 83% of them present only once. Sequenced sample: PBMCs or T cells enriched from blood (not recorded which). Every receptor here comes from a woman aged 45-60 years in a cohort exposed to, infected with or recovered from COVID-19 (not recorded which).

The V and J genes are TRBV28 and TRBJ2-7, with TRBD1 identical over 7 bases. J gave up 3 bases and V 8 bases, and 4 bases lay outside the gene matches. The CDR3 length is 12 residues. The germline V gene encodes CDR1 MDHEN and CDR2 SYDVKM. The CDR3 here is CASRQGNYEQYF. The CDR3 DNA is TGTGCCAGCCGACAGGGAAACTACGAGCAGTACTTC.

V gene TRBV27 combines with J gene TRBJ1-5, with 8 bases aligning to TRBD1. The length of the CDR3 is 17 residues. CDR1 MNHEY and CDR2 SMNVEV come from the germline V gene (reference sequence). The V gene end was trimmed by 5 bases and the J gene end by 0 bases; junction bases not matched to a gene: 9. The CDR3 loop reads CASSLRNRGDSNQPQHF. For the CDR3, the DNA is TGTGCCAGCAGTCTCCGGAACAGGGGGGATAGCAATCAGCCCCAGCATTTT.

This chain joins TRBV4-1 and TRBJ2-6; D call uncertain. CDR1 is MGHRA, CDR2 YSYEKL, per germline. CDR3 length equals 14 residues. Trimming shortened V by 1 base and J by 1 base, and 2 bases separated the two germline ends. In DNA form, the CDR3 reads TGCGCCAGCAGCCAAGCATCTGGGGCCAACGTCCTGACTTTC. Translating it yields CASSQASGANVLTF.

The chain joins TRBV7-2 to TRBJ2-4, with 10 bases identical to TRBD1. The V gene end was trimmed by 5 bases and the J gene end by 6 bases; junction bases not matched to a gene: 4. The germline gives CDR1 SGHTA, CDR2 FQGNSA. The CDR3 loop spans 14 amino acids. The CDR3 DNA follows: TGTGCCAGCAGCACCCGGACAGGGGGAAACATTCAGTACTTC. Its protein is CASSTRTGGNIQYF.

This sequence joins TRBV28 and TRBJ1-2; 7 nucleotides match TRBD1. J gave up 0 bases and V 5 bases, and 6 bases lay outside the gene matches. The germline gives CDR1 MDHEN, CDR2 SYDVKM. There are 15 residues in the CDR3. CDR3 nucleotides: TGTGCCAGCAGTGCCCCGGGACAGTCTAACTATGGCTACACCTTC. Translated, it gives CASSAPGQSNYGYTF.

This clone was counted a single time. This chain uses TRBV20-1 with TRBJ2-5, with D possibly TRBD2 on 6 matching bases. Germline assignment: CDR1 DFQATT and CDR2 SNEGSKA (reference sequence). The CDR3 covers 11 residues. CDR3 nucleotides: TGCAGCTCGGGGGTTAAAGAGACCCAGTACTTC. Its protein product is CSSGVKETQYF.

In this sample, this clone turned up once. V usage is TRBV28 and J usage is TRBJ2-7, with D possibly matching TRBD1 (5 bases). Germline lookup yields CDR1 MDHEN and CDR2 SYDVKM. V lost 3 bases to trimming and J lost 0 bases, with 12 bases between them. The CDR3 contains 15 residues. CDR3 DNA sequence: TGTGCCAGCAGTTTTGCCGTGGGGCGCTCCTACGAGCAGTACTTC. This codes for CASSFAVGRSYEQYF.

This clone was detected only a few times. This chain connects TRBV14 to TRBJ1-1, with TRBD1 identical over 7 bases. The trim removed 2 bases at V and 11 bases at J, leaving 11 bases unmatched. The CDR3 consists of 14 residues. The V gene's germline CDR1 is SGHDN and CDR2 FVKESK. Here the CDR3 reads CASSQREEGRGAFF. In nucleotides, the CDR3 is TGTGCCAGCAGCCAAAGAGAAGAGGGCAGGGGGGCTTTCTTT.

CDR3 sequence: CASGNTTGSGYTF. The DNA for the CDR3 is TGTGCTAGTGGTAATACGACAGGGAGTGGCTACACCTTC. V gene TRBV12-5 combines with J gene TRBJ1-2, with TRBD1 identical over 7 bases. The ends lost 5 bases at V and 7 bases at J; junction bases unmatched: 7. CDR1 is LGHNT, CDR2 FRNRAP, per germline. The CDR3 is made up of 13 amino acids.

The chain couples TRBV19 to TRBJ2-2; TRBD1 is a possible D gene (6 bases). The CDR3 contains 15 residues. V gave up 6 bases and J gave up 4 bases, with 15 bases separating them. Germline V CDR1 and CDR2: LNHDA, SQIVND (reference sequence). The CDR3 nucleotides are TGTGCCAGTAGCCCAACTACAGGGATCACCGGGGAGCTGTTTTTT. Protein: CASSPTTGITGELFF.

This clone appeared once. The V and J genes are TRBV7-8 and TRBJ1-1; D possibly corresponds to TRBD1 (5 bases). Germline lookup yields CDR1 SGHVS and CDR2 FQNEAQ. The length of the CDR3 is 13 residues. V was pared by 2 bases and J by 4 bases, with 8 bases between. The DNA for the CDR3 is TGTGCCAGCAGCTTACAGGGAGGCACTGAAGCTTTCTTT. It yields the protein CASSLQGGTEAFF. Full variable domain (rest looked up from reference TRBV7-8 and TRBJ1-1): GAGVSQSPRYKVAKRGQDVALRCDPISGHVSLFWYQQALGQGPEFLTYFQNEAQLDKSGLPSDRFFAERPEGSVSTLKIQRTQQEDSAVYLCASSLQGGTEAFFGQGTRLTVV.

The genes are TRBV21-1 and TRBJ2-5; no check of the table's D call, TRBD2, against the DNA was made. TRBV21-1 is an annotated pseudogene. The CDR3 is 16 amino acids. As DNA, the CDR3 is TGTGCCAGCAACCCACAAAAAAAAGCGGTGGGTGAGACCCAGTACTTC. Residues: CASNPQKKAVGETQYF.

V and J are TRBV24-1 and TRBJ2-3; 8 bases align to TRBD2. Unmatched junction bases numbered 5, after V lost 3 bases and J lost 4 bases. The CDR3 loop spans 15 amino acids. Germline values: CDR1 KGHDR, CDR2 SFDVKD. The CDR3 nucleotides are TGTGCCACCAGTGATCAAAGCGGGAGCTCAGATACGCAGTATTTT. This translates into CATSDQSGSSDTQYF.

The chain uses TRBV2 and TRBJ1-1, with TRBD1 as a possible D gene (6 bases). Germline V gene data show CDR1 as SNHLY and CDR2 as FYNNEI. V lost 7 bases to trimming and J lost 0 bases, with 12 bases between them. This CDR3 has 14 amino acids. The CDR3: CASTRTEMNTEAFF. CDR3 DNA sequence: TGTGCCAGCACCCGGACAGAGATGAACACTGAAGCTTTCTTT.

A single count supports this clone. This chain joins TRBV5-4 and TRBJ2-2; 7 bases match TRBD2. The trim removed 8 bases at V and 0 bases at J, leaving 7 bases unmatched. The CDR3 sequence is 15 residues long. Germline CDR1 is SGHNT and CDR2 is YYREEE (reference sequence). The chain's CDR3 is CARDPGRANTGELFF. CDR3 nucleotides: TGTGCCAGGGATCCGGGGAGGGCGAACACCGGGGAGCTGTTTTTT.

The rearrangement joins TRBV7-9 to TRBJ2-7, with 8 bases lining up with TRBD1. This CDR3 spans 14 amino acids. Losses at the gene ends were 5 bases for V and 6 bases for J; bases not matched to a gene: 9. Per the germline V gene, CDR1 is SEHNR and CDR2 is FQNEAQ (reference sequence). As DNA, the CDR3 is TGTGCCAGCAGCCTAGGCGGACAGGGAGCCGAGCAGTACTTC. Its protein is CASSLGGQGAEQYF.

This clone has only one observation. The chain employs TRBV28 and TRBJ1-2, with 7 bases that match TRBD1. From germline, CDR1 is MDHEN and CDR2 SYDVKM. V lost 5 bases to trimming and J lost 5 bases; unmatched junction nucleotides: 5. The CDR3 has 13 amino acids. The CDR3 DNA is TGTGCCAGCAGTCCAGGGGGTGTTTATGGCTACACCTTC. Translating it yields CASSPGGVYGYTF.

The chain uses TRBV7-3 and TRBJ2-2; 8 bases agree with TRBD2. The CDR3 has 16 residues. CDR1 and CDR2 (germline): SGHTA, FQGTGA. V lost 3 bases, J lost 7 bases, and 10 bases stayed unmatched. CDR3 in DNA: TGTGCCAGCAGCTTCCTCCCGGGACTAGGGGTCGGGGAGCTGTTTTTT. The encoded protein is CASSFLPGLGVGELFF.

V usage is TRBV7-3 and J usage is TRBJ1-2; D is perhaps TRBD1 (6 bases). The CDR3 sequence is 15 residues long. V was clipped by 10 bases and J by 2 bases, with 20 bases between them. Germline CDR1 SGHTA, CDR2 FQGTGA. CDR3 protein: CATRTRTALNYGYTF. The CDR3, as DNA: TGTGCCACTCGGACCAGGACAGCCCTGAACTATGGCTACACCTTC.

The chain joins TRBV28 to TRBJ2-4, with D perhaps matching TRBD2 (7 bases). Germline lookup yields CDR1 MDHEN and CDR2 SYDVKM. This CDR3 contains 12 residues. Deletions cut 6 bases from V and 13 bases from J, with 16 bases between. The CDR3, as DNA: TGTGCCAGCAGCTCCCTACCGGGGGGCCAGTACTTC. Encoded protein: CASSSLPGGQYF.

This chain joins TRBV5-1 and TRBJ1-4; TRBD1 might be the D (6 bases). The CDR3 covers 18 residues. CDR1 and CDR2 from the germline V gene are SGHRS and YFSETQ. Trimming left V 4 bases short and J 3 bases short, with 22 bases between. The CDR3 loop is CASSRTGKQGVSNEKLFF. In DNA form, the CDR3 reads TGCGCCAGCAGCCGGACTGGTAAACAGGGAGTATCTAATGAAAAACTGTTTTTT.

The chain links TRBV4-1 to TRBJ2-1; 9 bases are a match to TRBD2. This CDR3 comprises 18 residues. With 2 bases clipped from V and 0 bases from J, the junction kept 8 bases outside the gene matches. Looked up from germline, CDR1 is MGHRA and CDR2 is YSYEKL. The CDR3 DNA reads as TGCGCCAGCAGCCAAACCCAGAGCGGGAGGAGCTCCTACAATGAGCAGTTCTTC. This translates into CASSQTQSGRSSYNEQFF.

This chain joins TRBV18 and TRBJ2-2; weak D call: TRBD1 (5 bases). Per the germline V gene, CDR1 is KGHSH and CDR2 is LQKENI. V lost 3 bases, J lost 2 bases, and 16 bases lay in between. CDR3 length: 17 amino acids. In DNA, the CDR3 is TGTGCCAGCTCACCTAAGCTCCGGACACTTAACACCGGGGAGCTGTTTTTT. This gives the protein CASSPKLRTLNTGELFF.

V usage is TRBV5-1 and J usage is TRBJ1-5; TRBD1 matches at 7 bases. Germline V gene data show CDR1 as SGHRS and CDR2 as YFSETQ. This CDR3 comprises 14 residues. V lost 4 bases and J lost 4; bases outside the gene matches: 5. The CDR3: CASSPDRPNQPQHF. CDR3 DNA sequence: TGCGCCAGCAGCCCGGACAGGCCGAATCAGCCCCAGCATTTT.

The chain is built from TRBV27 and TRBJ1-5, with TRBD1 matching over 10 bases. V shed 5 bases and J 2 bases; nucleotides not matched to a gene: 3. Germline values: CDR1 MNHEY, CDR2 SMNVEV (reference sequence). The CDR3 is made up of 15 amino acids. The CDR3 DNA sequence: TGTGCCAGCAGTCCCGGGACAGGGGGCAATCAGCCCCAGCATTTT. Protein sequence: CASSPGTGGNQPQHF.

The chain employs TRBV3-1 (or the pseudogene TRBV3-2) and TRBJ1-1; possibly TRBD1 for D (5 bases). V lost 5 bases to trimming and J lost 8 bases, with 18 bases between them. The CDR3 runs to 14 residues. Germline V gene data show CDR1 as LGHDT and CDR2 as YNNKEL (reference sequence). The CDR3 region is CASSANGRTTEAFF. The CDR3 nucleotides read TGTGCCAGCAGCGCAAACGGAAGGACAACAGAAGCTTTCTTT.